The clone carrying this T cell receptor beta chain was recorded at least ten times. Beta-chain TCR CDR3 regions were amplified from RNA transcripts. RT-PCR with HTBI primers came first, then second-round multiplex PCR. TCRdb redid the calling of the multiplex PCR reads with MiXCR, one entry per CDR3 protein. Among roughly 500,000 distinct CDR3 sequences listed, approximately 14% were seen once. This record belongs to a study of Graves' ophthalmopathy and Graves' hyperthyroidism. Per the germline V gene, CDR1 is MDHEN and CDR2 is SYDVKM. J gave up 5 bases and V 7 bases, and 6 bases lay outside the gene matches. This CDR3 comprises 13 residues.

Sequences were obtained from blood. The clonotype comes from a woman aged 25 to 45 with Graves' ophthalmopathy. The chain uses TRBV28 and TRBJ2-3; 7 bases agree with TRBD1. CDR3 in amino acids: CASTHDRVDTQYF. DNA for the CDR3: TGTGCCAGCACCCATGACAGGGTAGATACGCAGTATTTT. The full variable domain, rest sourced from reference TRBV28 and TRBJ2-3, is DVKVTQSSRYLVKRTGEKVFLECVQDMDHENMFWYRQDPGLGLRLIYFSYDVKMKEKGDIPEGYSVSREKKERFSLILESASTNQTSMYLCASTHDRVDTQYFGPGTRLTVL.